Listed below are T cell receptor beta chains from one sample, sequenced in a study of beta chain features in type 1 diabetes. Profiled with immunoSEQ multiplex PCR; TCRdb holds only in-frame clones, not every one. There are fewer than 550,000 clones in the sample; about an eighth occur only once, and over 0.035% lies in the top ten. The sample taken for sequencing was naive CD4+ T cells from blood. The origin of the receptors is a woman under 30 in good health. Each CDR3 is given with its conserved first and last residue. D genes are given only for firm matches. For some rows the clone size is stated as once, few or many, or as a class when expanded; others skip it.

D gene	V gene	clone size	J gene	CDR3 protein	CDR3 DNA
.	TRBV7-2	.	TRBJ2-1	CASSTYAQILGNEQFF	TGTGCCAGCAGTACCTACGCACAGATCCTTGGGAATGAGCAGTTCTTC
.	TRBV6-5	.	TRBJ1-5	CASSYSRQNQPQHF	TGTGCCAGCAGTTACTCGCGCCAGAATCAGCCCCAGCATTTT
TRBD2	TRBV5-1	.	TRBJ2-5	CASSRGTAGEETQYF	TGCGCCAGCAGCAGAGGTACGGCGGGGGAAGAGACCCAGTACTTC
TRBD2	TRBV29-1	few	TRBJ2-3	CSVSGTSGVLRTDTQYF	TGCAGCGTTAGCGGGACTAGCGGGGTACTCCGCACAGATACGCAGTATTTT
.	TRBV5-1	few	TRBJ2-3	CASSSARLEGTDTQYF	TGCGCCAGCAGTTCCGCCCGCCTAGAAGGGACAGATACGCAGTATTTT
TRBD2	TRBV29-1	few	TRBJ2-3	CSVVSGRPSTDTQYF	TGCAGCGTTGTCAGCGGGAGGCCGAGCACAGATACGCAGTATTTT
.	TRBV11-2	few	TRBJ2-6	CASGINWGRTYSGANVLTF	TGTGCCAGCGGGATTAACTGGGGCAGGACCTACTCTGGGGCCAACGTCCTGACTTTC
.	TRBV29-1	few	TRBJ2-3	CSVRAETQYF	TGCAGCGTTCGCGCAGAGACGCAGTATTTT
.	TRBV10-3	.	TRBJ2-7	CAIRGRSYEQYF	TGTGCCATCAGGGGTCGGTCCTACGAGCAGTACTTC
TRBD2	TRBV7-3	few	TRBJ2-7	CASSPQGLADEQYF	TGTGCCAGCAGCCCACAGGGACTAGCGGACGAGCAGTACTTC
.	TRBV30	few	TRBJ1-2	CAWSAVQNNYGYTF	TGTGCCTGGAGTGCCGTCCAGAATAACTATGGCTACACCTTC
.	TRBV2	.	TRBJ1-5	CASSEQGNQPQHF	TGTGCCAGCAGTGAACAGGGGAATCAGCCCCAGCATTTT
TRBD2	TRBV19	.	TRBJ2-1	CATLSGGIYNEQFF	TGTGCCACCCTCAGCGGGGGGATCTACAATGAGCAGTTCTTC
.	TRBV30	many	TRBJ2-7	CAWSRDSYEQYF	TGTGCCTGGTCGCGGGACTCCTACGAGCAGTACTTC
TRBD2	TRBV2	.	TRBJ2-1	CASGGTSGLIWQFEQFF	TGTGCCAGCGGCGGGACTAGCGGGCTAATTTGGCAATTTGAGCAGTTCTTC
TRBD1	TRBV7-9	.	TRBJ2-1	CASSPGQVTYNEQFF	TGTGCCAGCAGCCCCGGACAGGTCACATACAATGAGCAGTTCTTC
.	TRBV27	few	TRBJ1-2	CASSLSMGGGYTF	TGTGCCAGCAGTTTATCGATGGGTGGTGGCTACACCTTC
.	TRBV7-2	.	TRBJ2-5	CASSLMEQDQTQYF	TGTGCCAGCAGCTTAATGGAACAGGACCAGACCCAGTACTTC
TRBD2	TRBV29-1	few	TRBJ2-7	CSVGPSGSYEQYF	TGCAGCGTTGGGCCTAGCGGGAGCTACGAGCAGTACTTC
TRBD2	TRBV5-1	few	TRBJ2-5	CASSLEPAGTSWETQYF	TGCGCCAGCAGCTTGGAACCCGCTGGGACTAGCTGGGAGACCCAGTACTTC
TRBD1	TRBV19	few	TRBJ1-5	CASSRTGSNQPQHF	TGTGCCAGTAGTAGGACAGGGAGCAATCAGCCCCAGCATTTT
TRBD1	TRBV29-1	few	TRBJ2-3	CSVEVGQGADTQYF	TGCAGCGTTGAAGTGGGACAGGGTGCAGATACGCAGTATTTT
.	TRBV5-1	few	TRBJ2-3	CASSPLGATDTQYF	TGCGCCAGCAGCCCTTTGGGGGCCACAGATACGCAGTATTTT
.	TRBV6-5	few	TRBJ2-3	CASRGGTATDTQYF	TGTGCCAGCAGGGGAGGGACAGCCACAGATACGCAGTATTTT
.	TRBV7-6	.	TRBJ2-3	CASSFSGLTDTQYF	TGTGCCAGCAGCTTTAGCGGCCTCACAGATACGCAGTATTTT
.	TRBV4-1	few	TRBJ2-3	CASSQPQGRGYTDTQYF	TGCGCCAGCAGCCAACCCCAGGGTAGGGGATACACAGATACGCAGTATTTT
TRBD1	TRBV6-5	.	TRBJ2-4	CASSLQGNIQYF	TGTGCCAGCAGCCTACAGGGGAACATTCAGTACTTC
.	TRBV7-2	.	TRBJ1-5	CASSLDGSNQPQHF	TGTGCCAGCAGCTTAGACGGTAGCAATCAGCCCCAGCATTTT
.	TRBV9	.	TRBJ2-3	CASSFSGRIPMDTQYF	TGTGCCAGCAGCTTCTCGGGACGGATCCCCATGGATACGCAGTATTTT
TRBD2	TRBV15	.	TRBJ2-7	CATSSEAGGPYEQYF	TGTGCCACCAGCAGTGAAGCGGGAGGGCCCTACGAGCAGTACTTC
.	TRBV7-2	few	TRBJ2-5	CAITGADQETQYF	TGTGCCATTACAGGTGCAGACCAAGAGACCCAGTACTTC
TRBD2	TRBV7-2	few	TRBJ2-3	CASSLIISGRAESTDTQYF	TGTGCCAGCAGCTTAATTATCAGCGGGAGGGCCGAGAGCACAGATACGCAGTATTTT
.	TRBV2	.	TRBJ1-5	CASGTNQPQHF	TGTGCCAGCGGCACCAATCAGCCCCAGCATTTT
.	TRBV15	few	TRBJ2-5	CATSRDGQGGDQETQYF	TGTGCCACCAGCAGAGATGGACAGGGAGGGGATCAAGAGACCCAGTACTTC
TRBD1	TRBV9	few	TRBJ2-3	CASSSRDRSSTDTQYF	TGTGCCAGCAGCTCAAGGGACAGGTCTTCCACAGATACGCAGTATTTT
.	TRBV28	few	TRBJ2-2	CASSLLAGTGELFF	TGTGCCAGCAGTTTACTCGCCGGGACCGGGGAGCTGTTTTTT
.	TRBV5-1	few	TRBJ2-7	CASSLAPGTVSYEQYF	TGCGCCAGCAGCTTGGCTCCGGGAACAGTCTCCTACGAGCAGTACTTC
.	TRBV30	.	TRBJ1-1	CAWSGALTEAFF	TGTGCCTGGAGCGGGGCGCTGACTGAAGCTTTCTTT
.	TRBV4-1	few	TRBJ2-4	CASSQPQVSGLAKNIQYF	TGCGCCAGCAGCCAACCACAAGTCTCTGGGCTAGCCAAAAACATTCAGTACTTC
.	TRBV28	.	TRBJ2-5	CATKGRGVMLETQYF	TGTGCCACTAAAGGCCGGGGTGTTATGCTAGAGACCCAGTACTTC
TRBD1	TRBV4-1	few	TRBJ2-5	CASSRGQGYQETQYF	TGCGCCAGCAGCCGGGGACAGGGCTACCAAGAGACCCAGTACTTC
.	TRBV4-3	few	TRBJ2-3	CASSQGWQSGTYRGDTQYF	TGCGCCAGCAGCCAAGGGTGGCAGTCGGGAACCTATCGCGGAGATACGCAGTATTTT